This is a list of T cell receptor beta chains from one sample in a study of identical twins. TCRdb used MiXCR to reprocess the 5' RACE reads, holding one entry per CDR3 protein. The repertoire holds hundreds of thousands of distinct CDR3 sequences, with roughly an eighth as singletons. The sample was also linked to a second study, of yellow fever vaccine responses in identical twins.

Sequencing was carried out using CD8+ T cells sorted from blood. The receptors come from a woman younger than 30 in good health. Both conserved end residues are part of each CDR3. D genes are given only for firm matches. Clone sizes are given selectively: once, few, many, or a class where the clone is expanded.

V	D	length	size	J	DNA	CDR3
TRBV24-1	.	15	.	TRBJ2-5	TGTGCCACCAGCCCGGGAGAGGGCAGCCAAGAGACCCAGTACTTC	CATSPGEGSQETQYF
TRBV12-3/TRBV12-4	.	16	few	TRBJ2-1	TGTGCCAGCAGTTTAGCAGTAGGTTGGTCCTACAATGAGCAGTTCTTC	CASSLAVGWSYNEQFF
TRBV5-8	.	15	few	TRBJ2-1	TGTGCCAGCATCCTACTCATTGGCTCCTACAATGAGCAGTTCTTC	CASILLIGSYNEQFF
TRBV28	.	14	.	TRBJ2-3	TGTGCCAGCAGTCCGGAACAGGGTGCAGATACGCAGTATTTT	CASSPEQGADTQYF
TRBV6-1	TRBD2	14	many	TRBJ2-3	TGTGCCACCGGACTAGCGGGACCCACAGATACGCAGTATTTT	CATGLAGPTDTQYF
TRBV29-1	TRBD2	18	many	TRBJ2-3	TGCAGCGTTGAAGACCCTAGACTAGCGGGAGACAGCACAGATACGCAGTATTTT	CSVEDPRLAGDSTDTQYF
TRBV27	.	15	few	TRBJ2-1	TGTGCCAGCAGTGGGCCCGGGGGTGCCTACAATGAGCAGTTCTTC	CASSGPGGAYNEQFF
TRBV28	TRBD1	15	many	TRBJ2-1	TGTGCCAGCAGTTACAGGGGGGAGATCTACAATGAGCAGTTCTTC	CASSYRGEIYNEQFF
TRBV6-2/TRBV6-3	.	14	.	TRBJ2-1	TGTGCCAGCATGGACCCCTTGTTGGACAATGAGCAGTTCTTC	CASMDPLLDNEQFF
TRBV4-1	TRBD1	13	few	TRBJ1-6	TGCGCCAGCAGCCAAGGAGGCCGGGACAGCCTCCACTTT	CASSQGGRDSLHF
TRBV7-3	TRBD2	15	few	TRBJ2-1	TGTGCCAGCAGCTTAAGGCTAGCGGGGTACAATGAGCAGTTCTTC	CASSLRLAGYNEQFF
TRBV20-1	TRBD2	16	few	TRBJ2-7	TGCAGTGCTGTGCCCCCGCGACTAGCGGCGGTCCACGAGCAGTACTTC	CSAVPPRLAAVHEQYF
TRBV7-9	.	12	few	TRBJ2-1	TGTGCCAGCAGTCCAGGTCTGAGGGAGCAGTTCTTC	CASSPGLREQFF
TRBV7-9	TRBD2	14	few	TRBJ2-3	TGTGCCAGCAGGCGCGGGGGGTTGACAGATACGCAGTATTTT	CASRRGGLTDTQYF
TRBV11-2	.	17	.	TRBJ2-1	TGTGCCAGCAGCTTAGCAGGGCCCATGCAGGATTACAATGAGCAGTTCTTC	CASSLAGPMQDYNEQFF
TRBV24-1	.	13	few	TRBJ1-1	TGTGCCACCACTGGGCGCGGGAACACTGAAGCTTTCTTT	CATTGRGNTEAFF
TRBV7-8	.	15	few	TRBJ2-1	TGTGCCAGCAGCCCCAGCCCGGGCCCCTACAATGAGCAGTTCTTC	CASSPSPGPYNEQFF
TRBV4-1	.	14	.	TRBJ2-1	TGCGCCAGCAGCCAAGACCACAGCTACAATGAGCAGTTCTTC	CASSQDHSYNEQFF
TRBV2	TRBD2	17	many	TRBJ2-1	TGTGCCAGCAGCGTAACTAGCGGGGGGTCTATCCACAATGAGCAGTTCTTC	CASSVTSGGSIHNEQFF
TRBV9	.	15	.	TRBJ2-1	TGTGCCAGCAGCGTAATGGGCGGGAAAGGGAATGAGCAGTTCTTC	CASSVMGGKGNEQFF
TRBV25-1	.	14	few	TRBJ2-7	TGTGCCAGCAGTCCTGACACGGGCTCCTACGAGCAGTACTTC	CASSPDTGSYEQYF
TRBV7-8	TRBD2	19	.	TRBJ2-7	TGTGCCAGCAGCGCCTCGGGGACTAGCGGGAGGGCCTGGTCCTACGAGCAGTACTTC	CASSASGTSGRAWSYEQYF
TRBV21-1	.	14	few	TRBJ1-1	TGTGCCAGCAGCAAAGTGAAGCCATGCACTGAAGCTTTCTTT	CASSKVKPCTEAFF
TRBV5-1	.	14	many	TRBJ2-7	TGCGCCAGCAGCTTGGGGCAGGCAGCCTACGAGCAGTACTTC	CASSLGQAAYEQYF
TRBV10-3	.	14	.	TRBJ2-5	TGTGCCATCAGTGAGTCCTGGGAAGAAGAGACCCAGTACTTC	CAISESWEEETQYF
TRBV4-1	.	12	few	TRBJ1-1	TGCGCCAGCAGCCGAATTGGGACTGAAGCTTTCTTT	CASSRIGTEAFF
TRBV12-3/TRBV12-4	TRBD2	17	many	TRBJ2-7	TGTGCCAGCAGCATCCTCGGGACTAGCAGTAAATCATTCGAGCAGTACTTC	CASSILGTSSKSFEQYF
TRBV4-1	TRBD2	15	once	TRBJ2-1	TGCGCCAGCAGCTTTCGACTAGCGGGGGATTATGAGCAGTTCTTC	CASSFRLAGDYEQFF
TRBV27	TRBD2	14	.	TRBJ2-1	TGTGCCAGCAACCTGGGGACTAGCAGGGATGAGCAGTTCTTC	CASNLGTSRDEQFF
TRBV5-8	.	17	few	TRBJ1-5	TGTGCCAGCAGCTTGGTCTCTGGGGTGATGGGCAATCAGCCCCAGCATTTT	CASSLVSGVMGNQPQHF
TRBV10-2	.	11	few	TRBJ2-7	TGCGCCAGCTCTATGGGTTACGAGCAGTACTTC	CASSMGYEQYF
TRBV7-6	.	15	.	TRBJ2-5	TGTGCCAGCAGCCGAAGTCGGGGGAACCAAGAGACCCAGTACTTC	CASSRSRGNQETQYF
TRBV11-1	TRBD1	20	.	TRBJ2-6	TGTGCCAGCAGCTTAGTGGCCGGGACAGGGGGTTTCTCCGGGGCCAACGTCCTGACTTTC	CASSLVAGTGGFSGANVLTF
TRBV5-1	.	15	.	TRBJ1-6	TGCGCCAGCAGCTTGGAACGGGCCCATAATTCACCCCTCCACTTT	CASSLERAHNSPLHF
TRBV20-1	.	17	few	TRBJ1-1	TGCAGTGCTAGAGACTTCGACAGCGCCGATATGAACACTGAAGCTTTCTTT	CSARDFDSADMNTEAFF
TRBV7-3	.	15	few	TRBJ2-1	TGTGCCAGCAGCTCCCACAGGAGCTCCTACAATGAGCAGTTCTTC	CASSSHRSSYNEQFF
TRBV2	.	14	many	TRBJ2-1	TGTGCCAGCAGTGGATATACAGGGAGGGATGAGCAGTTCTTC	CASSGYTGRDEQFF
TRBV2	.	13	.	TRBJ1-2	TGTGCCAGCAGTGATTCGGGGAACTATGGCTACACCTTC	CASSDSGNYGYTF
TRBV29-1	.	13	many	TRBJ2-1	TGCAGCGTTGAGTTGAGCTCCTACAATGAGCAGTTCTTC	CSVELSSYNEQFF
TRBV24-1	.	14	.	TRBJ2-2	TGTGCCACCAGTGATTGGAGGAACACCGGGGTGCTGTTTTTT	CATSDWRNTGVLFF
TRBV28	.	14	.	TRBJ2-3	TGTGCCAGCAACCGGGACGGACTCTTGGATACGCAGTATTTT	CASNRDGLLDTQYF
TRBV12-3/TRBV12-4	.	12	few	TRBJ2-3	TGTGCCAGCAGTAGAGGGATGGATACGCAGTATTTT	CASSRGMDTQYF
TRBV9	.	14	few	TRBJ2-1	TGTGCCAGCAGCGTAGATGGGCTCCGCGATGAGCAGTTCTTC	CASSVDGLRDEQFF
TRBV20-1	TRBD1	14	.	TRBJ2-7	TGCAGTGCTAGGGGGGACAGGGAGTTCTACGAGCAGTACTTC	CSARGDREFYEQYF
TRBV20-1	TRBD2	15	many	TRBJ2-1	TGCAGTGCCACGATTAGCGGGGGATCCTACAATGAGCAGTTCTTC	CSATISGGSYNEQFF
TRBV20-1	TRBD2	12	.	TRBJ2-5	TGCAGTGCTATTAGCGGGTTAGAGACCCAGTACTTC	CSAISGLETQYF
TRBV5-1	TRBD2	15	many	TRBJ2-1	TGCGCCAGCACCTCGACTAGCGCCTCCTACAATGAGCAGTTCTTC	CASTSTSASYNEQFF
TRBV7-9	.	13	.	TRBJ1-2	TGTGCCAGCAGCGACCAGGATTCATATGGCTACACCTTC	CASSDQDSYGYTF
TRBV9	.	15	.	TRBJ1-2	TGTGCCAGCAGCGTAGTGCAGGGGCAAGGCTATGGCTACACCTTC	CASSVVQGQGYGYTF
TRBV2	.	11	.	TRBJ1-6	TGTGCCAGCATGGGGTTTTCACCCCTCCACTTT	CASMGFSPLHF
TRBV7-9	.	14	few	TRBJ2-3	TGTGCCAGCAGCCGAGAAGCCCCTTGGGATACGCAGTATTTT	CASSREAPWDTQYF
TRBV11-2	TRBD2	15	.	TRBJ2-3	TGTGCCAGCAGCTCTAGCGGGAGTCAGCAAGATACGCAGTATTTT	CASSSSGSQQDTQYF
TRBV5-1	TRBD2	17	few	TRBJ2-3	TGCGCCAGCAGCTTAGGGACTAGCGGGGTCCTGCAAGATACGCAGTATTTT	CASSLGTSGVLQDTQYF
TRBV11-1	.	15	.	TRBJ2-7	TGTGCCAGCAGCTTAGGGCGGCTAGCGACCTACGAGCAGTACTTC	CASSLGRLATYEQYF
TRBV29-1	.	13	many	TRBJ1-1	TGCAGCGTTGATGGAGACACTCCCCTACAAGCTTTCTTT	CSVDGDTPLQAFF
TRBV18	.	14	few	TRBJ2-1	TGTGCCAGCTCCCACCTCGGGACTTACAATGAGCAGTTCTTC	CASSHLGTYNEQFF
TRBV7-9	.	12	many	TRBJ2-1	TGTGTCCAGGCTCCCACGAGGAATGAGCAGTTCTTC	CVQAPTRNEQFF